This TCR beta chain was captured by sequencing in a study of blood T cell repertoires in COVID-19 (TCRdb year 2020). Background for the entire study: Samples from collaborators originated in the United States, Italy and Spain and spanned both the acute and convalescent phases of COVID-19. The prospective study material was composed of cDNA or gDNA derived from T cells, B-cell-depleted T cells, or PBMCs. Subjects who had been exposed to COVID-19, were actively infected with it, or had recovered from it provided the deeply sampled blood TCRbeta repertoires that made up the dataset. The repertoires were made available in a free public database intended to serve as a resource for research on the immune response to SARS-CoV-2. Samples were obtained from the ongoing ImmuneRACE study (first 160 participants) and from about 1,300 subjects provided by 6 global collaborators. The sample metadata nearly always contained a de-identified subject ID, COVID-19 status, age in years and sex. Where HLA class I and class II types were available, the types were taken from metadata supplied by the sample provider, not from assay-based typing.

One collaborating source in Seattle enrolled patients during active infection and followed them longitudinally through the course of disease. Whole blood was collected in K2EDTA tubes by collaborating institutions according to the institutions' own protocols. For TCRbeta analysis, collaborators shipped samples as frozen whole blood, isolated PBMCs, or DNA extracted from either of those sample types. TCRbeta CDR3 regions were amplified from genomic DNA using the immunoSEQ Assay, a bias-controlled multiplex PCR. Per the original workflow: Nucleated cell counts per sample were estimated from amplification of reference gene primers within the assay. To quantify the absolute abundance of each unique TCRbeta CDR3 rearrangement, sequence reads were collapsed and filtered. For each sample, productive Simpson clonality was calculated as the square root of Simpson's diversity index over productive rearrangements. As stored in TCRdb, this immuneACCESS dataset retains in-frame rearrangements with V and J assigned. A fraction of the clones does not appear; measured against another copy, unresolved V genes explain less than half of the discrepancy, and the remainder lacks a known reason. Clone size and the V and J calls come from that table; the DNA yielded D and trimming. The sample table records under 150,000 clones; 90% of these occur just once. The top ten clonotypes cover 4% to 5% of the sample.

Only one count was recorded for this clone. Its recognized antigen is unknown. Per-base quality was not reported, and no clone a single base away is much larger than it. What the authors observed across the whole study: The quantity of clinical and demographic metadata differed by source and by participant and was supplied without curation.

Inclusive of the bounding cysteine and phenylalanine, the CDR3 is 14 residues long. The sequence is cut down to CDR3 DNA, 42 bases in frame from base 1. The trim is 0 bases for V and 5 bases for J, with a gap of 8 bases between the germline ends. CDR1 and CDR2 were assigned from the germline V gene as MNHEY and SVGAGI. The chain links TRBV6-5 with TRBJ1-5, with a tentative D gene TRBD1 over 5 matching bases. The material sequenced was peripheral blood. This TCR was recovered from a man aged 60 to 75 with COVID-19, enrolled during active disease. The CDR3 is CASSYSRQYQPQHF. The DNA is as follows: TGTGCCAGCAGTTACTCGAGACAGTATCAGCCCCAGCATTTT.